The clone carrying this T cell receptor beta chain was recorded a few times. Antigen specificity is unknown. It was with a sample-barcoded 5' primer and a J-beta primer mix that a second PCR of about 6 to 12 cycles was run. Every cDNA was tagged by a template-switch adaptor with 12 random nucleotides. TCRdb passed the 5' RACE reads through MiXCR, listing each CDR3 protein once. Of 1,500,000 or so distinct CDR3 sequences in the sample, 45% to 70% were seen once. This sample is part of a study of blood T cells in healthy people across ages. Study results and limitations: Long-lived and aged donors differed, with more naive CD4+ cells and higher diversity in the long-lived.

CDR1 is SGHTA, CDR2 FQGNSA, per germline. V dropped 5 bases and J dropped 5 bases, with 15 bases sitting between them. The CDR3 sequence is 14 residues long. Isolation per sample recovered at least 7 million PBMCs. The rearrangement uses TRBV7-2 and TRBJ2-5, with a tentative D call TRBD1 (5 bases). The sample consisted of blood. The clonotype originates from a man younger than 35 in good health. The CDR3 loop is CASSAGRGFETQYF. Here the CDR3 DNA reads TGTGCCAGCAGCGCCGGAAGGGGTTTCGAGACCCAGTACTTC.